This TCR beta chain was identified during a study of blood T cell repertoires in COVID-19. As for the study in general: Specimens from acute and convalescent COVID-19 originated in the United States, Italy and Spain.

The assay was immunoSEQ multiplex PCR, and TCRdb's table has in-frame clones only and misses some. Here the sample spans around 300,000 clones, roughly 86% being singletons. Trimming shortened V by 10 bases and J by 4 bases, and 16 bases separated the two germline ends. This CDR3 contains 13 residues. Germline assignment: CDR1 LNHDA and CDR2 SQIVND (reference sequence). The source is a woman aged 25 to 45 who had recovered from COVID-19. The sequenced sample was PBMCs or T cells enriched from blood (not recorded which). The gene calls are TRBV19 and TRBJ1-2; no clear D gene. CDR3: CATQRRVGYGYTF. The DNA of the CDR3 is TGTGCCACCCAAAGGCGGGTAGGCTATGGCTACACCTTC. The full variable domain, completed using reference TRBV19 and TRBJ1-2, is DGGITQSPKYLFRKEGQNVTLSCEQNLNHDAMYWYRQDPGQGLRLIYYSQIVNDFQKGDIAEGYSVSREKKESFPLTVTSAQKNPTAFYLCATQRRVGYGYTFGSGTRLTVV.